The rows below give T cell receptor beta chains drawn from one sample of a study of blood T cell repertoires in COVID-19. TCRdb keeps only in-frame clones here, not all; method: immunoSEQ multiplex PCR. This table holds a few hundred thousand clones, 90% found once. The specimen was peripheral blood. These receptors were obtained from a woman aged 40 to 50 with COVID-19, enrolled during active disease. Each CDR3 is given with its conserved first and last residue. A D gene is named only where the DNA matches it firmly. Clone size is not always given. Where it is, it says once, few, many or a class for expanded clones.

v_call	clone_size	j_call	d_call	cdr3_aa	cdr3_nt
TRBV5-1	NA	TRBJ2-2	TRBD2	CASSLFTSERPGELFF	TGCGCCAGCAGCTTGTTCACTAGCGAGCGTCCCGGGGAGCTGTTTTTT
TRBV30	few	TRBJ2-1	NA	CAWSKGGVYNEQFF	TGTGCCTGGTCCAAGGGGGGGGTCTACAATGAGCAGTTCTTC
TRBV7-9	NA	TRBJ2-2	NA	CASSLGSGTPTGELFF	TGTGCCAGCAGCTTAGGTAGTGGTACCCCCACCGGGGAGCTGTTTTTT
TRBV6-2/TRBV6-3	NA	TRBJ2-3	TRBD2	CASSYSLAGADTQYF	TGTGCCAGCAGTTACTCACTAGCGGGAGCAGATACGCAGTATTTT
TRBV7-2	NA	TRBJ2-6	NA	CASSFQGIVSSGANVLTF	TGTGCCAGCAGCTTCCAGGGAATAGTAAGCTCTGGGGCCAACGTCCTGACTTTC
TRBV25-1	NA	TRBJ1-1	NA	CASSESGRGTEAFF	TGTGCCAGCAGTGAATCGGGCAGGGGCACTGAAGCTTTCTTT
TRBV15	NA	TRBJ2-7	TRBD2	CATRATSLLYEQYF	TGTGCCACCAGGGCGACTAGCTTGCTTTACGAGCAGTACTTC
TRBV28	NA	TRBJ1-6	TRBD1	CASSTVRQGYSPLHF	TGTGCCAGCAGCACTGTGAGACAGGGGTACTCACCCCTCCACTTT
TRBV6-6	NA	TRBJ1-5	TRBD1	CASSVSRDRWNQPQHF	TGTGCCAGCAGCGTCAGTCGGGACAGGTGGAATCAGCCCCAGCATTTT
TRBV3-1/TRBV3-2	NA	TRBJ1-5	NA	CASSHRGSGQPQHF	TGTGCCAGCAGCCACAGGGGAAGCGGTCAGCCCCAGCATTTT
TRBV5-1	NA	TRBJ1-5	NA	CASSLGQSNQPQHF	TGCGCCAGCAGCTTGGGGCAGAGCAATCAGCCCCAGCATTTT
TRBV4-2	NA	TRBJ1-4	TRBD1	CASSQPTGTGDEKLFF	TGTGCCAGCAGCCAGCCTACCGGGACAGGGGACGAAAAACTGTTTTTT
TRBV28	once	TRBJ1-4	TRBD1	CASSRDSQGGEKLFF	TGTGCCAGCAGCAGGGACAGCCAAGGTGGTGAAAAACTGTTTTTT
TRBV9	NA	TRBJ1-6	TRBD1	CASSGGTGHNSPLHF	TGTGCCAGCAGCGGGGGGACAGGGCATAATTCACCCCTCCACTTT
TRBV5-1	NA	TRBJ1-4	NA	CASSLEQPNEKLFF	TGCGCCAGCAGCTTGGAACAGCCTAATGAAAAACTGTTTTTT
TRBV7-9	NA	TRBJ1-2	NA	CASSLIEGGYGYTF	TGTGCCAGCAGCTTAATAGAAGGGGGCTATGGCTACACCTTC
TRBV7-2	once	TRBJ1-4	NA	CASSLAFPQGLTNEKLFF	TGTGCCAGCAGCTTAGCGTTCCCGCAGGGTTTAACTAATGAAAAACTGTTTTTT
TRBV9	once	TRBJ1-4	TRBD1	CASSSTGGHEKLFF	TGTGCCAGCAGTTCGACAGGGGGCCATGAAAAACTGTTTTTT
TRBV2	NA	TRBJ2-2	TRBD2	CASLRLAGNTGELFF	TGTGCCAGTCTTAGACTAGCGGGGAACACCGGGGAGCTGTTTTTT
TRBV28	once	TRBJ2-3	TRBD2	CASSLGPSGRENTDTQYF	TGTGCCAGCAGTTTAGGCCCTAGCGGGAGAGAAAACACAGATACGCAGTATTTT
TRBV7-2	NA	TRBJ2-1	TRBD2	CASSSPAGGLRNEQFF	TGTGCCAGCAGCTCCCCAGCGGGAGGGCTACGGAATGAGCAGTTCTTC
TRBV14	NA	TRBJ1-1	NA	CASSPMAVRTEAFF	TGTGCCAGCAGCCCGATGGCGGTGAGGACTGAAGCTTTCTTT
TRBV15	NA	TRBJ2-1	NA	CATSRGRYSGGNNEQFF	TGTGCCACCAGCAGAGGACGGTACAGTGGGGGCAACAATGAGCAGTTCTTC
TRBV15	NA	TRBJ1-5	NA	CATSRWGDGQPQHF	TGTGCCACCAGCAGATGGGGGGATGGTCAGCCCCAGCATTTT
TRBV7-2	NA	TRBJ2-3	TRBD2	CASRIAGGRGTQYF	TGTGCCAGCCGGATAGCGGGAGGGCGGGGTACGCAGTATTTT
TRBV5-1	NA	TRBJ2-6	NA	CASTISGANVLTF	TGCGCCAGCACTATCTCTGGGGCCAACGTCCTGACTTTC
TRBV4-3	NA	TRBJ2-3	NA	CASSLKGEGNSDTQYF	TGCGCCAGCAGCCTCAAGGGGGAGGGGAATTCAGATACGCAGTATTTT
TRBV5-4	NA	TRBJ1-2	TRBD1	CASSQDRFYGYTF	TGTGCCAGCAGCCAGGACAGGTTCTATGGCTACACCTTC
TRBV19	NA	TRBJ2-5	NA	CASSMTSQETQYF	TGTGCCAGTAGTATGACTAGTCAAGAGACCCAGTACTTC
TRBV19	NA	TRBJ1-3	TRBD1	CASRDRAGNTIYF	TGTGCCAGTCGGGACAGGGCTGGAAACACCATATATTTT
TRBV7-9	NA	TRBJ2-5	TRBD1	CASSHSRDSEGTQYF	TGTGCCAGCAGCCACTCCCGGGACAGCGAAGGGACCCAGTACTTC
TRBV6-6	NA	TRBJ1-1	NA	CASTPRLTTEAFF	TGTGCCAGCACCCCCCGATTGACTACTGAAGCTTTCTTT
TRBV10-3	NA	TRBJ1-2	TRBD1	CASRTGGTDYGYTF	TGTGCCAGCCGGACAGGGGGCACCGACTATGGCTACACCTTC
TRBV6-5	NA	TRBJ1-1	TRBD1	CATPERQGVAFF	TGTGCCACCCCCGAACGACAGGGGGTAGCTTTCTTT
TRBV18	NA	TRBJ1-2	NA	CASSPNEASIRGYTF	TGTGCCAGCTCACCTAATGAGGCGTCCATACGGGGCTACACCTTC
TRBV12-3/TRBV12-4	NA	TRBJ1-1	TRBD1	CASSLTGDSEAFF	TGTGCCAGCAGTTTGACAGGGGATTCTGAAGCTTTCTTT
TRBV5-6	NA	TRBJ2-2	TRBD2	CASTTRSGRIIGELFF	TGTGCCAGCACCACAAGGAGCGGGAGGATTATCGGGGAGCTGTTTTTT
TRBV11-2	NA	TRBJ2-2	NA	CASSPSGWHYTGELFF	TGTGCCAGCAGCCCTAGTGGCTGGCATTACACCGGGGAGCTGTTTTTT
TRBV29-1	NA	TRBJ2-2	NA	CSVREGGVNTGELFF	TGCAGCGTACGAGAAGGGGGGGTTAACACCGGGGAGCTGTTTTTT
TRBV14	NA	TRBJ2-2	TRBD2	CASSPGTSGTGELFF	TGTGCCAGCAGCCCCGGGACTAGCGGGACCGGGGAGCTGTTTTTT
TRBV11-2	NA	TRBJ2-5	NA	CASSLRDTGPYF	TGTGCCAGCAGCTTACGGGACACTGGCCCTTACTTC